This TCR beta chain was sequenced for a study of OX40 agonist ivuxolimab in advanced cancers. Whole-study context: As their treatment, patients were administered ivuxolimab, an agonistic anti-OX40 (CD134) antibody. The eligibility criteria allowed prior anti-PD-1, anti-PD-L1 or anti-CTLA-4 therapy, and under 50% had some.

The V and J ends lost 4 bases and 5 bases respectively, with 21 bases between them. The germline CDR1 and CDR2 sequences are SSHAT and FNYEAQ (reference sequence). The CDR3 sequence is 18 residues long. Comment on this clone: Its antigen is still unknown.

Study-wide points: In the 0.1 to 3.0 mg/kg range, CD4+ and CD8+ blood T cells had expanded clonally by week 6.

Assay used: immunoSEQ multiplex PCR; TCRdb lists only in-frame clones, some missing. The data contain about 3,400 clones, about 80% of them singletons. The chain recombines TRBV7-7 with TRBJ2-6, with D unresolved. Sequences were derived from CD4+ or CD8+ T cells sorted from blood, sampled in a trial of the OX40 agonist ivuxolimab. The clonotype comes from an adult with an advanced solid tumor such as melanoma, head and neck, liver or kidney cancer. The chain's CDR3 is CASSCPRKSQSRANVLTF. In DNA, the CDR3 is TGTGCCAGCAGCTGCCCTCGTAAGTCACAAAGTCGGGCCAACGTCCTGACTTTC.